This passage covers 2 T cell receptor beta chains from one sample sequenced in a study of Graves' ophthalmopathy and Graves' hyperthyroidism. RNA transcripts provided the template for amplifying TCR beta CDR3 regions. An initial RT-PCR round employing HTBI primers preceded a second-round multiplex PCR. Via MiXCR, TCRdb re-called the multiplex PCR reads, giving one row per CDR3 protein. The profile shows 45,000 to 60,000 distinct CDR3 sequences, 45% to 55% of them singletons. Sequences were obtained from peripheral blood. The source is an adult woman with Graves' ophthalmopathy.

This clonotype was picked up many times. The chain recombines TRBV12-5 with TRBJ2-3, with unresolved D. The germline V gene encodes CDR1 LGHNT and CDR2 FRNRAP. V was trimmed by 5 bases and J by 6 bases, leaving 9 bases between them. The CDR3 spans 12 residues. The CDR3 bases are TGTGCTAGTGGTCTCCAAGCGGATACGCAGTATTTT. Translation gives CASGLQADTQYF.

The chain is built from TRBV25-1 and TRBJ2-7, with a tentative D call TRBD2 (7 bases). The CDR3 spans 12 residues. Looked up from germline, CDR1 is MGHDK and CDR2 is SYGVNS. DNA of the CDR3: TGTGCTAGAGCGGGACAACTCTACGAGCAGTACTTC. It codes for CARAGQLYEQYF.